This TCR beta chain was sequenced for a study of T cell changes during pregnancy in multiple sclerosis. The germline V gene encodes CDR1 SGHRS and CDR2 YFSETQ. This CDR3 is 16 amino acids long. V gave up 4 bases and J gave up 3 bases, with 20 bases separating them. This table comes from immunoSEQ multiplex PCR, and its TCRdb copy is limited to in-frame clones, with some not included. Here the sample spans tens of thousands of clones, around 94% being singletons. The source is a female donor with multiple sclerosis, enrolled in a pregnancy study. Sequencing used peripheral blood, obtained in the third trimester of pregnancy. This chain links TRBV5-1 with TRBJ2-7; TRBD2 is a possible D gene (5 bases). The CDR3 sequence is CASSPSMPAGVYEQYF. Written as DNA, the CDR3 is TGCGCCAGCAGCCCAAGTATGCCTGCCGGGGTCTACGAGCAGTACTTC.